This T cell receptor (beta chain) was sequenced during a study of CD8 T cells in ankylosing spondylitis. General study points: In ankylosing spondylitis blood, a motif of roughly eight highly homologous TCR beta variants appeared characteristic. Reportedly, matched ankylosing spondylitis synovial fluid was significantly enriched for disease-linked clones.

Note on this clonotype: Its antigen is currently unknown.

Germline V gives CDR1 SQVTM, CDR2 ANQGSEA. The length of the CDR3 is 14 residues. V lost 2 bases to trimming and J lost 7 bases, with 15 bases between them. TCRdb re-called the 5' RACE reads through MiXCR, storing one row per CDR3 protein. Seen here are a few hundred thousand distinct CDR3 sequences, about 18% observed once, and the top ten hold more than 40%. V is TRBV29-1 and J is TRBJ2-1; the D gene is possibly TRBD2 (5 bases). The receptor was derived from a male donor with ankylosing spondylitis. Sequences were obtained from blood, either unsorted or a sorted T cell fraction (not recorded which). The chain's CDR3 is CSVEKAGSVNEQFF. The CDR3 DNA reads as TGCAGCGTTGAAAAGGCTGGGAGTGTTAATGAGCAGTTCTTC.